The clone carrying this T cell receptor (beta chain) was seen a handful of times. In the same sample, other DNA sequences code for this CDR3. Adults between roughly 18 and 95 years of age took part from 24 US areas. The entry originates in a study of blood T cell repertoires in COVID-19. Study details: Collection of acute and convalescent COVID-19 samples took place in the United States, Italy and Spain. T cells, B-cell-depleted T cells, or PBMCs provided the cDNA or gDNA that served as material.

Germline CDR1 is GTSNPN and CDR2 is SVGIG (reference sequence). This CDR3 has 14 amino acids. V trimming: 2 bases; J trimming: 2 bases; junction bases outside the gene matches: 5. Clones were sequenced by immunoSEQ multiplex PCR, and TCRdb holds only the in-frame ones, with some missing. The sample includes roughly 190,000 clones, 65% to 85% of them seen just once. The sample comprised PBMCs or T cells enriched from blood (not recorded which). The chain employs TRBV30 and TRBJ1-1; 7 nucleotides match TRBD1. This sequence was found in a woman between 25 and 40 years old who had recovered from COVID-19. As DNA, the CDR3 is TGTGCCTGGAGTTTAGGGACAGTTAACACTGAAGCTTTCTTT. Protein sequence: CAWSLGTVNTEAFF.